The T cell receptor beta chain under discussion was sequenced for a study of blood T cell repertoires in COVID-19. Study details: From T cells, B-cell-depleted T cells, or PBMCs came the material, which was cDNA or gDNA.

Profiled with immunoSEQ multiplex PCR; TCRdb holds only in-frame clones, not every one. The table records a few hundred thousand clones, approximately 82% of them present only once. The CDR3 totals 14 residues. Germline CDR1 MNHEY, CDR2 SVGEGT. Trimming at V came to 5 bases and at J to 1 base, leaving 4 bases not matched to a gene. This clonotype was obtained from a man in his sixties who had recovered from COVID-19. The genes are TRBV6-2 or TRBV6-3 and TRBJ2-7; TRBD1 matches 8 bases. Specimen: peripheral blood. In DNA form, the CDR3 reads TGTGCCAGCAGTGCCCAGGGGGCGTCCTACGAGCAGTACTTC. Its protein is CASSAQGASYEQYF.